This is a list of T cell receptor beta chains from one sample in a study of T cells and Merkel cell carcinoma outcomes. Assay used: immunoSEQ multiplex PCR; TCRdb lists only in-frame clones, some missing. The profile shows a few thousand clones, around 90% of them singletons. Sequenced input: tumor tissue from Merkel cell carcinoma. These TCRs come from a human donor with Merkel cell carcinoma. CDR3s include the opening cysteine and the closing phenylalanine or tryptophan. The order of the fields is J gene, V gene, CDR3 protein.

TRBJ2-7 TRBV2 CASIWGSYEQYF
TRBJ1-3 TRBV18 CASSQGNTIYF
TRBJ1-5 TRBV11-3 CASSLASNQPQHF
TRBJ1-5 TRBV9 CASIHLPWGNQPQHF
TRBJ1-5 TRBV2 CASRGAGGQPQHF
TRBJ2-7 TRBV29-1 CCGGGPSGEQYF
TRBJ2-7 TRBV5-1 CASSFRRNLLGQGDEQYF
TRBJ1-4 TRBV9 CASSVEGGTGEKLFF
TRBJ1-2 TRBV7-6 CASSPTDKRSFYF
TRBJ1-4 TRBV7-6 CASSSSHLEVFF
TRBJ1-2 TRBV6-5 CASSPSGTFYGYTF
TRBJ1-1 TRBV27 CASTSYAGQADTEAFF
TRBJ2-3 TRBV11-1 CASSLAPSTARAQYF
TRBJ2-7 TRBV6-5 CASSYRGSTYEQYF
TRBJ1-1 TRBV7-2 CASSLDRGLAMNTEAFF
TRBJ2-2 TRBV5-4 CASSFMMTNTGELFF
TRBJ2-5 TRBV28 CASSLGTAQETQYF
TRBJ1-5 TRBV4-1 CASSVRQGGNQPQHF
TRBJ1-1 TRBV5-5 CASSLIWPRENTEAFF
TRBJ1-1 TRBV10-2 CASQSGVEAFF
TRBJ2-1 TRBV5-4 CASSLGVGSHNEQFF
TRBJ2-5 TRBV5-4 CASSPSGGAPQETQYF
TRBJ1-1 TRBV9 CASSVTPGGGYTEAFF
TRBJ2-6 TRBV7-9 CASSIPGLARSGANVLTF
TRBJ2-7 TRBV5-6 CASSLLTPPPHEQYF
TRBJ2-5 TRBV29-1 CSFLAGAASETQYF
TRBJ1-2 TRBV2 CASSPDANYGYTF
TRBJ2-3 TRBV19 CASSIGDRVADTQYF
TRBJ2-7 TRBV11-2 CASSGASGRYPYEQYF
TRBJ2-1 TRBV7-3 CASSPDNYNEQFF
TRBJ1-3 TRBV6-4 CASINRDRGDTIYF
TRBJ1-1 TRBV29-1 CSVGFGGVGSTEAFF
TRBJ1-5 TRBV2 CASSEASHSNQPQHF
TRBJ2-4 TRBV11-3 CASSLDDYSIQYF
TRBJ2-2 TRBV6-6 CASSYVAGPGELFF
TRBJ2-4 TRBV11-2 CASSLWGQENIQYF
TRBJ2-5 TRBV11-2 CASSLTGGQGETQYF
TRBJ2-3 TRBV11-3 CASSLETSYLTQYF
TRBJ2-5 TRBV29-1 CSVRAGVGETQYF
TRBJ1-2 TRBV11-2 CASSRQGYDGYTF
TRBJ1-1 TRBV6-5 CASSRTGTSEAFF
TRBJ2-1 TRBV2 CASSDPERDPSYNEQFF
TRBJ2-7 TRBV5-1 CASSLEGQASSHEQYF
TRBJ2-7 TRBV29-1 CSVVGQGVNEQYF
TRBJ2-2 TRBV11-3 CASSRTGGGTGELFF
TRBJ1-1 TRBV6-1 CASALNTEAFF
TRBJ1-3 TRBV4-2 CASSQAAGQGRHTIYF
TRBJ2-1 TRBV7-9 CASSSPDPGPNEQFF
TRBJ1-1 TRBV11-2 CASSSEGGLHTEAFF
TRBJ1-2 TRBV27 CANRLNSRHGYTF
TRBJ1-1 TRBV4-1 CASSQERGGRDRSEAFF
TRBJ2-5 TRBV7-8 CASSKGLARETQYF
TRBJ2-7 TRBV11-3 CASSSHWEQYF